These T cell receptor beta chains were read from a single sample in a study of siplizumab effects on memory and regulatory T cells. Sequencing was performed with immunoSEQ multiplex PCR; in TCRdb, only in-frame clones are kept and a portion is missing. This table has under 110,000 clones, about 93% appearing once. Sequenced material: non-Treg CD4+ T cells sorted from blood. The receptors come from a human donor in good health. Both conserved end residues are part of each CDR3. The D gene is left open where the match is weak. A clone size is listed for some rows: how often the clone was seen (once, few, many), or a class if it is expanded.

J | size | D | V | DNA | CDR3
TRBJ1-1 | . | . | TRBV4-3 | TGCGCCAGCAGCCGGGTAGACTGGCAAGACACTGAAGCTTTCTTT | CASSRVDWQDTEAFF
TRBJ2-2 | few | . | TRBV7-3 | TGTGCCAGCAGCTCCGGCAGGGGGGGTGCCGGGGAGCTGTTTTTT | CASSSGRGGAGELFF
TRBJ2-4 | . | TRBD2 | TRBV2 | TGTGCCAGCAGTGAATCTCCTAGCGGGAAAAACATTCAGTACTTC | CASSESPSGKNIQYF
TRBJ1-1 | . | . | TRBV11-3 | TGTGCCAGCAGCCCAGCCTCGAACACTGAAGCTTTCTTT | CASSPASNTEAFF
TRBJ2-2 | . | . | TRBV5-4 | TGTGCCAGCAGCCCGCGACAGTACACCGGGGAGCTGTTTTTT | CASSPRQYTGELFF
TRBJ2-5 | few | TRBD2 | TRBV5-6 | TGTGCCAGCAGCTTGAGACTGGGAGGGTCGGAGACCCAGTACTTC | CASSLRLGGSETQYF
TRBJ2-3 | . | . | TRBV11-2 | TGTGCCAGCAGCGAAAGTCTTGGTACAGATACGCAGTATTTT | CASSESLGTDTQYF
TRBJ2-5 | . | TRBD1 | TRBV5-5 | TGTGCCAGCAGCTTGCTGGACAGGGTCACACAAGAGACCCAGTACTTC | CASSLLDRVTQETQYF
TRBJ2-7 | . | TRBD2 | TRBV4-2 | TGTGCCAGCAGCCGCCCCGGGACTAGCGGGAACTACGAGCAGTACTTC | CASSRPGTSGNYEQYF
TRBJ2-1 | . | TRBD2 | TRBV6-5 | TGTGCCAGCAGTTCTACAGGGACTAGCGGGTTCAATGAGCAGTTCTTC | CASSSTGTSGFNEQFF
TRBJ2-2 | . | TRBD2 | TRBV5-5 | TGTGCCAGCAGCCTAGCGGGACGGACGGGCGGGGAGCTGTTTTTT | CASSLAGRTGGELFF
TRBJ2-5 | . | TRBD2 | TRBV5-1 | TGCGCCAGCAGCGACGGACTAGCGGGAGGAGAGACCCAGTACTTC | CASSDGLAGGETQYF
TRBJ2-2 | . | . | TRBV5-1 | TGCGCCAGCAGCTTGACGGGGGCGAACACCGGGGAGCTGTTTTTT | CASSLTGANTGELFF
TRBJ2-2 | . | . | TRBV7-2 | TGTGCCAGCAGCCTAGGGGGGACGCATGGAACCGGGGAGCTGTTTTTT | CASSLGGTHGTGELFF